Listed below are T cell receptor beta chains from one sample, sequenced in a study of fetal regulatory T cell absence and autoimmunity. TCRdb keeps only in-frame clones here, not all; method: immunoSEQ multiplex PCR. The sample has some 87,000 clones; roughly 78% are singletons. Sequencing used pancreas tissue. The receptor source for this set is a male donor with IPEX syndrome. Each CDR3 is given with its conserved first and last residue. The order of the fields is CDR3 protein, clone size, V gene. The size field is filled for only some rows; it gives once, few, many or a size class.

CDR3: CAWSVKTGGAEEQYF
size: few
V: TRBV30

CDR3: CASSFLTVNSPLHF
size: few
V: TRBV11-3

CDR3: CASSGGLYGYTF
size: few
V: TRBV5-8

CDR3: CASSESGGSSYNEQFF
size: .
V: TRBV10-1

CDR3: CASSFSGGPGDTQYF
size: .
V: TRBV7-8

CDR3: CAISERGANVLTF
size: few
V: TRBV10-3

CDR3: CSAGAFYGYTF
size: .
V: TRBV20-1

CDR3: CASGFRGGVPSSGNTIYF
size: .
V: TRBV12-5

CDR3: CASSLAGFPQETQYF
size: .
V: TRBV7-2

CDR3: CASSLGPAGSSYNEQFF
size: .
V: TRBV13

CDR3: CASSLSPGVYNEQFF
size: .
V: TRBV27

CDR3: CASSLGLSSGTWNEQFF
size: .
V: TRBV11-2

CDR3: CASSDSYTPAEAFF
size: .
V: TRBV6-1

CDR3: CASSVGTGELFF
size: few
V: TRBV25-1

CDR3: CASSLGVVAYEQYF
size: .
V: TRBV7-2

CDR3: CASAFSTSGGAYEQYF
size: .
V: TRBV6-6

CDR3: CASSYGDRPNSPLHF
size: .
V: TRBV6-5

CDR3: CASSEYSPGLLGSPLHF
size: once
V: TRBV25-1

CDR3: CAWRGRGDFNYGYTF
size: .
V: TRBV30

CDR3: CASKGLAQGETQYF
size: .
V: TRBV2

CDR3: CASSLLTATDTQYF
size: .
V: TRBV7-9

CDR3: CASSLGGLDEQYF
size: few
V: TRBV7-9

CDR3: CASSQLAYNEQFF
size: few
V: TRBV4-1

CDR3: CSVTGNEQFF
size: .
V: TRBV29-1

CDR3: CASRGTGYEQYF
size: .
V: TRBV10-1

CDR3: CASSFNYGYTF
size: .
V: TRBV11-2

CDR3: CSFGTGGGGMYGYTF
size: once
V: TRBV29-1

CDR3: CATSRDCWETRTHGYTF
size: .
V: TRBV15

CDR3: CASSLRRTPHQETQYF
size: few
V: TRBV5-1

CDR3: CASSPYFAGGPVNTEAFF
size: .
V: TRBV7-9

CDR3: CASSLEIRSYEQYF
size: .
V: TRBV11-2

CDR3: CASSPLVRLAGGLNYEQYF
size: .
V: TRBV18

CDR3: CASSQDGRTQYF
size: .
V: TRBV4-2

CDR3: CASSLGPPRAGPSYEQYF
size: .
V: TRBV7-7

CDR3: CASSSLRTGEAFF
size: .
V: TRBV7-2